Ten or more counts support the clone carrying this T cell receptor (beta chain). Its specificity is unknown. Genomic DNA, the template, was used for profiling of the TCR beta VDJ and CDR3. TCRdb recomputed calls from the reads with MiXCR, one row per CDR3 protein. The profile covers about 270,000 distinct CDR3 sequences, with approximately 55% appearing a single time and under 8.5% taken by the ten largest. Losses at the gene ends were 4 bases for V and 7 bases for J; bases not matched to a gene: 5. The germline gives CDR1 KGHSY, CDR2 FQNENV. The CDR3 totals 13 residues. This record belongs to a study of CD8+CD57+ T cells in acquired aplastic anemia. Study-wide background: DNA recovered from sorted CD4+ and CD8+ cells had a mean of roughly 3 ug. Whole-study results and caveats: Patient and control CD8+ Simpson's diversity was not significantly different. Patients and controls shared roughly 28 CD8+ CDR3 sequences, which appeared highly expressed in patients and within their immunodominant clones.

The sequenced material came from sorted CD4+, CD8+, or CD8+CD57+ T cells (not recorded which) from PBMCs. The chain recombines TRBV16 with TRBJ1-2; 8 bases align to TRBD1. This TCR was recovered from a human donor with severe aplastic anemia or a healthy control (not recorded which). The CDR3 loop reads CASSLRGQGGYTF. For the CDR3, the DNA is TGTGCCAGCAGCCTCAGGGGGCAGGGTGGCTACACCTTC.